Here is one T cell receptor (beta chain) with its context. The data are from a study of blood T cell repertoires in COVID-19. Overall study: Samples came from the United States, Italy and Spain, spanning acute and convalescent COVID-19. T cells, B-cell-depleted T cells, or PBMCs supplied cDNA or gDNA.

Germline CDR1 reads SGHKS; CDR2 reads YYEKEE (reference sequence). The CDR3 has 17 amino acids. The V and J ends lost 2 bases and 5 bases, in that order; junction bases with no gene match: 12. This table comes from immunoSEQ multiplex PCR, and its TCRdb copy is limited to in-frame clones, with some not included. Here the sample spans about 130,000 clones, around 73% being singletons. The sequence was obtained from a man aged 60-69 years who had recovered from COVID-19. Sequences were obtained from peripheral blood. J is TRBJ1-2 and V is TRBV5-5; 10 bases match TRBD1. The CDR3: CASSFQTGGGQQYGYTF. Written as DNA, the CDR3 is TGTGCCAGCAGCTTCCAGACAGGGGGCGGACAACAATATGGCTACACCTTC.